This TCR beta chain was sequenced in a study of cytomegalovirus exposure and HLA in healthy donors (dated by TCRdb to the late 2010s). In terms of the full investigation: In an earlier analysis of roughly 590 of the donors, 250 to 350 Gb of sequence data and 117 million unique TCR beta sequences from roughly 200 million T cells were reported. An early release that covered approximately 600 HLA-typed donors contained about 300 gigabases of sequencing data and some 87 million unique TCR sequences. Of the roughly 410 genotyped donors, approximately 80% were placed in the genetic ancestry cluster associated with self-reported Caucasian donors. The aim of the study was to test whether cataloging public T cell receptors could identify signatures of past pathogen exposure. The T cell repertoires of under 750 subjects were profiled by immunosequencing and related to cytomegalovirus serostatus. In addition to the first cohort of hundreds of subjects, a separate validation cohort of approximately 130 different subjects was used. The study combined high-throughput TCR immunosequencing, statistical association of individual TCRs with disease status, and machine learning to predict cytomegalovirus infection status. To study patterns of TCR occurrence, a later analysis re-analyzed previously published TCR beta repertoires from under 750 donors and added high-resolution HLA genotyping. The later analysis used no new phenotypic data to find candidate immune exposures, relying instead on TCR beta sequences and their occurrence across donors. An earlier analysis of about 600 of the donors used high-throughput TCR beta sequencing to judge whether each TCR beta V gene segment behaved as functional or pseudogenic. Donor age, sex, ethnicity and CMV serostatus were compiled alongside the repertoire data. A later genetic analysis took genome-wide SNP genotypes for about 65% of the 666 donors and used that subset as a discovery cohort. All discovery cohort repertoires had been generated on a single sequencing platform. Class I and class II HLA loci were covered by the typing at four-digit resolution. The number of typed donors differed by locus: roughly 629-630 for A, B, C, DRB1 and DQB1; 500 to 550 for DQA1; 600 to 610 for DPA1; and approximately 450 for DPB1. Several DR-DQ haplotypes were treated as single units for association and clustering because of strong linkage in the cohort. Among some 400 genotyped donors of the cohort, an average of approximately 240,000 unique TCR beta nucleotide sequences was sequenced per donor, of which approximately 18% were non-productive.

What the study reported, not specific to this receptor: Broadly in line with IMGT annotations, most TCR beta V segments showed up in productive rearrangements about 87% or about 30% of the time in an earlier analysis of approximately 640 of the donors. In a later analysis, TCR association rates were found to vary across HLA loci, with the most associated TCRs seen for DRB1 alleles and the fewest for HLA-C alleles. Assigning TCR associations to individual alleles was difficult when HLA alleles, especially DR and DQ, strongly co-occurred. In vitro tests confirmed that three of the cytomegalovirus-associated TCR beta chains recognize cytomegalovirus antigens. In a later genetic analysis, a missense DCLRE1C variant was associated with V-gene and J-gene trimming of TCR beta chains, and the association was replicated in an independent cohort. A later analysis found that HLA-associated TCR beta chains were more clonally expanded and had lower generation probabilities than equally common non-associated chains. According to the authors, the approach could potentially be generalized to other disease states and immunological phenotypes. Compared with the approximately 720-donor mean, donors in an Asian-associated ancestry cluster had fewer N-insertions in productive TCRs, according to a later genetic analysis. In a later analysis, several top co-occurrence clusters were reported to appear linked to parvovirus B19, influenza, CMV and Epstein-Barr virus. Because counts were too low, approximately 15 rarely observed V segments, including chromosome 9 orphons, were excluded from the earlier analysis of around 590 of the donors. A further reported finding was that TCR beta sequences accurately predicted the HLA-A and HLA-B alleles for most subjects in the first cohort. For the cohort, immune exposure information was limited to CMV serostatus. In both the original and validation cohorts, the classifier was reported to diagnose cytomegalovirus status with high specificity and sensitivity. The cohort was sequenced for TCR beta chains only, and without alpha or paired-chain data the features that could be detected were limited. Some IMGT-functional V segments, including TRBV6-2 and TRBV6-3, could not be distinguished by the 87-base-pair reads and were therefore excluded. A later analysis associated about 18,000 TCR beta sequences with specific HLA alleles at a false discovery rate of 0.05. Most CMV-associated TCR beta chains appeared to be HLA-restricted in a later analysis, and the HLA associations seemed to be driven largely by CMV exposure. Presence/absence analyses assumed roughly uniform sequencing depth across donors, an assumption that may not hold. A group of highly shared sequence variants was considered likely to be a technical artifact of the sequencing pipeline. A total of roughly 160 TCR beta chains were listed by the study as associated with cytomegalovirus. While some public TCRs were present in many individuals, most TCR sequences turned up only very rarely across donors. Correlated functional status among segregating V segments might reflect linkage disequilibrium, but an unknown experimental factor could not be ruled out. Because HLA typing was unavailable for some donors at each locus, only the typed subset was used in association tests.

Including cysteine and phenylalanine, the CDR3 has 14 amino acids. Only CDR3 DNA remains: 42 bases, in frame from the first base. For this chain, trimming is 4 bases at the V end and 3 bases at the J end, and the number of junction bases without a gene match is 5. Based on the germline V gene, the CDR1 and CDR2 sequences are MNHNS and SASEGT. The library was obtained by the immunoSEQ multiplex PCR assay. For the multiplex PCR, a mixture combining 60 forward primers for TCR Vbeta segments and 13 reverse primers for TCR Jbeta segments was used. A multiplex PCR assay on genomic DNA amplified the CDR3 region of rearranged TCR beta genes. The Illumina HiSeq System was used to sequence the amplified TCR beta libraries as 87-base-pair reads. In the paper's pipeline: In a later analysis, tens of millions of unique TCR beta chains were counted across the approximately 670 repertoires, and around 10 million of these chains were shared by at least two donors. A nearest-neighbor algorithm error-corrected the raw reads and collapsed the reads into unique sequences, merging closely related sequences to remove PCR and sequencing errors. CDR3 sequences were aligned to IMGT reference sequences to assign V, D and J gene segments. Each retained sequence needed at least a six-nucleotide match to both a V gene segment and a J gene segment. Rearrangements were called productive when the CDR3 lacked stop codons and stayed in frame with V and J; all others were non-productive. CDR3 was defined by IMGT convention, running from the second conserved V-encoded cysteine to the conserved J-encoded phenylalanine. The earlier analysis of about 590 of the donors excluded sequences that lacked an unambiguous match to a single V gene segment. An earlier analysis of over 450 of the donors classified V segments as functional when productive rearrangements were above 56.7% and as segregating when the standard deviation between donors was above 5%. A statistical classification framework was built to diagnose cytomegalovirus status from the catalog of TCR beta chain sequences. In a later analysis, V and J genes were assigned by comparing TCR nucleotide sequences against IMGT/GENE-DB human TR gene sequences. Using the TCRdist pipeline, a later analysis assigned CDR3 sequences along with most-parsimonious VDJ recombination scenarios. A later analysis defined each TCR beta chain by its CDR3 amino acid sequence plus V-gene family, and excluded reads lacking a unique V-gene family. To address suspected cross-contamination and a sequencing artifact, a later analysis removed around 600 highly shared, low-generation-probability nucleotide sequences. In a later analysis, a clonal expansion index was calculated for each public chain from normalized within-repertoire ranks of inferred template counts. A later analysis computed generation probabilities with a VDJ recombination model fitted to out-of-frame rearrangements, and checked the results against IGoR. In a later analysis, hypergeometric tests were used to score TCR-TCR, TCR-HLA and TCR-CMV co-occurrence, with a repertoire-size bias correction applied to TCR pairs. False discovery rates were estimated in a later analysis by permuting HLA or CMV assignments 20 times. In a later analysis, co-occurring TCRs were grouped using DBSCAN, and TCRdist sequence similarity was added for clustering within HLA-allele-positive subsets. Repertoires with fewer than 30,000 or more than 120,000 public chains were left out of co-occurrence clustering, as were about 5 repertoires with anomalous nucleotide sharing. TCRdb provides this immuneACCESS table in a form limited to in-frame rearrangements. Some clones are lacking; in checked studies, under half of them reflect an unresolved V gene, and why the rest are absent is not known. The DNA was the basis for D and trimming; V, J and clone size are from that table. The sample records some 110,000 clones, around 75% of which are singletons. Approximately 2% of the sample lies in the top ten.

About this clone: There is no known antigen for this receptor. No qualities accompany the bases; no much larger clone lies one base away.

The cohort comprised approximately 700 healthy bone marrow donors. At the time of sampling, every cohort member was nominally healthy, though immune exposures that went unrecorded were likely present. The donor tested CMV seronegative and was one of the 352 seronegative cohort members. A peripheral blood sample was provided by each donor, and peripheral blood mononuclear cells were used for TCR beta sequencing. The Qiagen DNeasy Blood Extraction Kit was used to extract genomic DNA from the blood cell samples. Sequenced material: PBMCs. The rearranged chain carries TRBV6-1 and TRBJ2-7; the central 8 bases match TRBD1. This sequence originates from a young man in good health and CMV-seronegative. The DNA sequence is as follows: TGTGCCAGCAGTGGCAGGGGGCTGGTCTACGAGCAGTACTTC. Its translation reads: CASSGRGLVYEQYF.